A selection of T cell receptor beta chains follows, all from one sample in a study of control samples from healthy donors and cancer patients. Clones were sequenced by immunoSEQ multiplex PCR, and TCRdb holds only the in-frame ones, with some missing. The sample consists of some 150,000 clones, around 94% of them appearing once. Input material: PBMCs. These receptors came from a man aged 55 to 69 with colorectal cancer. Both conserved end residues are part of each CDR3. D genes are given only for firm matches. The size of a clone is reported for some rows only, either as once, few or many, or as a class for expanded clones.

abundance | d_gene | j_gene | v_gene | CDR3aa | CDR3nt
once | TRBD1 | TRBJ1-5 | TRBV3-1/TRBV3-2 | CASSQGDRGNQPQHF | TGTGCCAGCAGCCAAGGGGACAGGGGGAATCAGCCCCAGCATTTT
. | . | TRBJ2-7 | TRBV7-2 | CASSQAAGEGTYEQYF | TGTGCCAGCAGCCAAGCCGCCGGGGAAGGTACCTACGAGCAGTACTTC
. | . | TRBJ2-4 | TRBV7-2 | CASSFSRDHQNIQYF | TGTGCCAGCAGCTTTTCCCGGGACCACCAAAACATTCAGTACTTC
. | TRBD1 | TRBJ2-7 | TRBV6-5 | CASSSVGQVEQYF | TGTGCCAGCAGTTCCGTTGGACAGGTAGAGCAGTACTTC
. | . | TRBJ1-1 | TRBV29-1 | CSVVRTANTEAFF | TGCAGCGTTGTGAGGACAGCGAACACTGAAGCTTTCTTT
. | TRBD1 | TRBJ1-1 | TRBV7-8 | CASSPRQGGNTEAFF | TGTGCCAGCAGCCCCCGACAGGGAGGTAACACTGAAGCTTTCTTT
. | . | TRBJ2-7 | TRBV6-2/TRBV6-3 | CASSSPGPYEQYF | TGTGCCAGCAGCTCCCCTGGTCCTTACGAGCAGTACTTC
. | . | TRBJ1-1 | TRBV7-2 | CASRTIFQDNTEAFF | TGTGCCAGCCGCACCATCTTTCAGGACAACACTGAAGCTTTCTTT
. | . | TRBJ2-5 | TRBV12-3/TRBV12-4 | CASSRGSGTQYF | TGTGCCAGCAGTAGGGGATCGGGGACCCAGTACTTC
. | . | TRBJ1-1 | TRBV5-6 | CASSLAREAFF | TGTGCCAGCAGCTTGGCACGGGAAGCTTTCTTT
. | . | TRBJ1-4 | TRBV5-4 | CASSKGGGPTNEKLFF | TGTGCCAGCAGTAAAGGGGGGGGGCCTACTAATGAAAAACTGTTTTTT
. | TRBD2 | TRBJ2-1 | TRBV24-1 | CATSEGLAGYNEQFF | TGTGCCACCAGTGAGGGACTAGCGGGTTACAATGAGCAGTTCTTC
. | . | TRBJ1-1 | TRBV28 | CASTGRNTEAFF | TGTGCCAGCACAGGCCGGAACACTGAAGCTTTCTTT
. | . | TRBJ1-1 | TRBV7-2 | CASSRQWNTEAFF | TGTGCCAGCAGTCGACAGTGGAACACTGAAGCTTTCTTT
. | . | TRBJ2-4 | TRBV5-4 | CASSLEEGEGNIQYF | TGTGCCAGCAGCTTGGAGGAGGGGGAAGGAAACATTCAGTACTTC
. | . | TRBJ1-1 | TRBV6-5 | CASSAPGRVHTEAFF | TGTGCCAGCAGCGCCCCAGGGCGAGTACACACTGAAGCTTTCTTT
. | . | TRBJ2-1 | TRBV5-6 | CASSFVSSQAGGVREQFF | TGTGCCAGCAGCTTTGTGTCTTCGCAAGCGGGCGGGGTCCGTGAGCAGTTCTTC
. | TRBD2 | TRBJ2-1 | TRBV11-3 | CASSPRLASSYNEQFF | TGTGCCAGCAGCCCCCGACTAGCGAGCTCCTACAATGAGCAGTTCTTC
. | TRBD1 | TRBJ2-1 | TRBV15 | CATSLRTGKNEQFF | TGTGCCACCAGCCTGCGGACAGGAAAGAATGAGCAGTTCTTC
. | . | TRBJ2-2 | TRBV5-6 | CASSLEVRGPYTGELFF | TGTGCCAGCAGCTTGGAAGTGCGGGGGCCCTACACCGGGGAGCTGTTTTTT
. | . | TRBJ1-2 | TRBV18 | CASSPGQGPQANYGYTF | TGTGCCAGCTCACCCGGACAAGGCCCTCAGGCTAACTATGGCTACACCTTC
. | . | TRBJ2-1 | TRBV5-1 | CASSRSSSYNEQFF | TGCGCCAGTTCCCGTTCGAGCTCCTACAATGAGCAGTTCTTC
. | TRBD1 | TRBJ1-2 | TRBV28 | CASSFNRGYGYTF | TGTGCCAGCAGTTTCAACAGGGGTTATGGCTACACCTTC
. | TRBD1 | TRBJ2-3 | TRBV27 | CASRPGQGIDTQYF | TGTGCCAGCAGACCGGGACAGGGAATAGATACGCAGTATTTT
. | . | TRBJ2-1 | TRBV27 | CASSLSMGDDPYYNEQFF | TGTGCCAGCAGTTTATCGATGGGGGATGATCCATACTACAATGAGCAGTTCTTC
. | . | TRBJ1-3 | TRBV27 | CASSLAGTSGNTIYF | TGTGCCAGCAGTTTAGCGGGAACTTCTGGAAACACCATATATTTT
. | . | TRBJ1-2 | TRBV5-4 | CASSLVSGNGYTF | TGTGCCAGCAGCTTAGTTTCGGGGAACGGCTACACCTTC
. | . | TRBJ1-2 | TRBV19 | CASSRDRGSRADTF | TGTGCCAGTAGTAGAGATCGGGGCTCGAGGGCAGACACCTTC
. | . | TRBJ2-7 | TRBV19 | CASSAKRGHEQYF | TGTGCCAGTAGTGCCAAGAGGGGCCACGAGCAGTACTTC
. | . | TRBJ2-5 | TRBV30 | CAWSNPGKVETQYF | TGTGCCTGGAGTAATCCAGGGAAAGTGGAGACCCAGTACTTC
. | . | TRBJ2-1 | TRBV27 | CASSLSTGMGGREQFF | TGTGCCAGCAGTTTATCGACCGGTATGGGGGGCCGTGAGCAGTTCTTC
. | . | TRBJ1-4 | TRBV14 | CASSQEGLGHEKLFF | TGTGCCAGCAGCCAAGAGGGACTAGGTCATGAAAAACTGTTTTTT
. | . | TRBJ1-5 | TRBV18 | CASSVGSNQPQHF | TGTGCCAGCTCAGTCGGGTCCAATCAGCCCCAGCATTTT
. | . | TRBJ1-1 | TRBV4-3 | CASSQDPWNTEAFF | TGCGCCAGCAGCCAAGATCCCTGGAACACTGAAGCTTTCTTT
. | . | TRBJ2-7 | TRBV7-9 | CASSDIGGSSGEQYF | TGTGCCAGCAGCGATATCGGGGGATCGTCCGGCGAGCAGTACTTC
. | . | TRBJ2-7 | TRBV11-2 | CASSLDRVEQYF | TGTGCCAGCAGCTTAGATCGTGTCGAGCAGTACTTC
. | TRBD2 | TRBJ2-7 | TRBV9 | CASSPTSGGPYEQYF | TGTGCCAGCAGTCCGACTAGCGGGGGTCCCTACGAGCAGTACTTC
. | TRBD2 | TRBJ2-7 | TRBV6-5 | CASSLSGGFNEQYF | TGTGCCAGCAGTTTATCCGGGGGGTTTAACGAGCAGTACTTC
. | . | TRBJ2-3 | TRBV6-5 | CASSYARGRGTDTQYF | TGTGCCAGCAGTTACGCGAGGGGCCGGGGCACAGATACGCAGTATTTT
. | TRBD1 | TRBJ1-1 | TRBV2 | CASVGPGGNTEAFF | TGTGCCAGCGTTGGGCCAGGGGGGAACACTGAAGCTTTCTTT
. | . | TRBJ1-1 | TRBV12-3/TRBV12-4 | CASSLGGPAFF | TGTGCCAGCAGTTTGGGGGGGCCAGCTTTCTTT
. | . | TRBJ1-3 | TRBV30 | CAWSSGPSGNTIYF | TGTGCCTGGAGTTCAGGACCCTCTGGAAACACCATATATTTT
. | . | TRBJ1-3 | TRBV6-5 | CASSLTGISSGNTIYF | TGTGCCAGCAGTTTAACAGGGATCAGCTCTGGAAACACCATATATTTT
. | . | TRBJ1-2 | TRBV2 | CASNRRGDNYGYTF | TGTGCCAGCAATAGAAGAGGGGACAACTATGGCTACACCTTC
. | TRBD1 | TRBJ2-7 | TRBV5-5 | CASSWGQVSYEQYF | TGTGCCAGCAGCTGGGGACAGGTCTCCTACGAGCAGTACTTC
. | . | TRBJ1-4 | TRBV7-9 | CASSPLGATNEKLFF | TGTGCCAGCAGCCCCCTAGGGGCAACTAATGAAAAACTGTTTTTT